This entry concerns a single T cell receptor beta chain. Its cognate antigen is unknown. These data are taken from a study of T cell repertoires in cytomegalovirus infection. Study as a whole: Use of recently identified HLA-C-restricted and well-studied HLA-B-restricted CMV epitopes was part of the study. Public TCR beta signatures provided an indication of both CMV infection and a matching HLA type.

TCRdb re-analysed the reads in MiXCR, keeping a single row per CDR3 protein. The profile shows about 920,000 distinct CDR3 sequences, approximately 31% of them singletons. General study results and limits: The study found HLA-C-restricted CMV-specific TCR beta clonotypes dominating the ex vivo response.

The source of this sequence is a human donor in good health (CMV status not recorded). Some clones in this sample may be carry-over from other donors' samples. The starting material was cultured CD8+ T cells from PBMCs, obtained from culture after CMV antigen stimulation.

Written as DNA, the CDR3 is TGTGCCACCACGATGGACAGGGAGGAGGATGGCTACACCTTC. Protein: CATTMDREEDGYTF. The chain has TRBV15 and TRBJ1-2; 8 bases match TRBD1. The CDR3 runs to 14 residues. V was clipped by 7 bases and J by 6 bases; unmatched bases: 10. Germline V gene data show CDR1 as LNHNV and CDR2 as YYDKDF (reference sequence).